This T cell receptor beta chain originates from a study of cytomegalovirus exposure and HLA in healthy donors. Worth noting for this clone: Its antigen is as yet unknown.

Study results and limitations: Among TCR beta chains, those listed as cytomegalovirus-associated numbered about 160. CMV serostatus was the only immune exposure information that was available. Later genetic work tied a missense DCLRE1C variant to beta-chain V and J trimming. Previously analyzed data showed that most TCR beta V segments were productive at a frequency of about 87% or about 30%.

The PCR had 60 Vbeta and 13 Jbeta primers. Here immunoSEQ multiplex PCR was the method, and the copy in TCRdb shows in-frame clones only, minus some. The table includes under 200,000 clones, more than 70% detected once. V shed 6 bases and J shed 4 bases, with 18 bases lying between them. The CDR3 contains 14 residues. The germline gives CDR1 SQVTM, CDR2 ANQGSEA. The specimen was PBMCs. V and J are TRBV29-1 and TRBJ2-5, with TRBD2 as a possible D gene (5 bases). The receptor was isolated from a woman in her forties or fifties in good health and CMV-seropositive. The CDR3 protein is CSVGDLGVGETQYF. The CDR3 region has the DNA TGCAGCGTCGGGGATTTAGGCGTTGGAGAGACCCAGTACTTC.